A single sample is the source of the 7 T cell receptor beta chains below, sequenced in a study of blood T cell repertoires in COVID-19. TCRdb keeps only in-frame clones here, not all; method: immunoSEQ multiplex PCR. The sample holds hundreds of thousands of clones, 80% to 90% seen once. Sample: PBMCs or T cells enriched from blood (not recorded which). These receptors were obtained from a man aged 30 to 45 who had recovered from COVID-19.

The chain has TRBV19 and TRBJ1-2; 8 nucleotides line up with TRBD1. The CDR3 length is 14 residues. Germline CDR1 is LNHDA and CDR2 is SQIVND (reference sequence). Trimming took 7 bases from V and 4 from J; bases not matched to a gene: 8. The CDR3 nucleotides are TGTGCCAGTAACGGACAGGGAATGGCCTATGGCTACACCTTC. Translated: CASNGQGMAYGYTF.

The chain joins TRBV5-6 to TRBJ2-7, with 9 bases lining up with TRBD1. Germline trimming cut 3 bases from V and 0 bases from J; bases unmatched to any gene: 4. Germline assignment: CDR1 SGHDT and CDR2 YYEEEE. The CDR3 spans 15 residues. CDR3 region: CASSWGTGPSYEQYF. In nucleotides, the CDR3 is TGTGCCAGCAGCTGGGGGACAGGGCCCTCCTACGAGCAGTACTTC.

V is TRBV2 and J is TRBJ1-5; D gene uncertain. The CDR3 covers 14 residues. CDR1 is SNHLY, CDR2 FYNNEI, per germline. The ends were cut back, 6 bases at V and 6 bases at J, with 15 bases in the middle. The CDR3 bases are TGTGCCAGCAGAGGACTGCCTATATCTCAGCCCCAGCATTTT. This translates into CASRGLPISQPQHF. The full variable domain, with the rest looked up from reference TRBV2 and TRBJ1-5, is EPEVTQTPSHQVTQMGQEVILRCVPISNHLYFYWYRQILGQKVEFLVSFYNNEISEKSEIFDDQFSVERPDGSNFTLKIRSTKLEDSAMYFCASRGLPISQPQHFGDGTRLSIL.

V is TRBV2 and J is TRBJ2-1, with TRBD2 identical over 14 bases. From germline, CDR1 is SNHLY and CDR2 FYNNEI. V trimming: 9 bases; J trimming: 6 bases; junction bases outside the gene matches: 10. The CDR3 length is 16 residues. The CDR3 loop is CASGTSGSLWANEQFF. CDR3 DNA sequence: TGTGCCAGTGGGACTAGCGGGAGTCTGTGGGCCAATGAGCAGTTCTTC.

The chain has TRBV7-9 and TRBJ2-5; no firm D call. Trimming pared 11 bases from V and 3 bases from J, leaving 10 bases between. Germline V lookup: CDR1 SEHNR, CDR2 FQNEAQ (reference sequence). The CDR3 spans 11 residues. DNA for the CDR3: TGTGCCCCCAAGAGAAAAGAGACCCAGTACTTC. Its protein product is CAPKRKETQYF.

The genes are TRBV5-4 and TRBJ2-2; a weak D match, TRBD1 (6 bases). CDR1 SGHNT and CDR2 YYREEE come from the germline V gene (reference sequence). The CDR3 is 15 amino acids. V was shortened by 5 bases and J by 1 base, with 12 bases between the two germline ends. CDR3 region: CASREGTLNTGELFF. CDR3 nucleotide sequence: TGTGCCAGCAGGGAAGGGACATTGAACACCGGGGAGCTGTTTTTT. Together with reference TRBV5-4 and TRBJ2-2, the CDR3 gives the full variable domain: ETGVTQSPTHLIKTRGQQVTLRCSSQSGHNTVSWYQQALGQGPQFIFQYYREEENGRGNFPPRFSGLQFPNYSSELNVNALELDDSALYLCASREGTLNTGELFFGEGSRLTVL.

The gene calls are TRBV6-5 and TRBJ1-5, with D hard to call. The CDR3 has 13 amino acids. The V and J ends lost 6 bases and 4 bases respectively, with 10 bases between them. CDR1 and CDR2 (germline): MNHEY, SVGAGI. CDR3 nucleotides: TGTGCCAGCAGCTCCCGTTCTAATCAGCCCCAGCATTTT. Translated, it gives CASSSRSNQPQHF.